Below, one T cell receptor beta chain is given with its context. This entry comes from a study of blood T cell repertoires in COVID-19. Study overall: Sources were T cells, B-cell-depleted T cells, or PBMCs; the material itself was cDNA or gDNA.

TCRdb's copy holds only in-frame clones and misses some; the assay was immunoSEQ multiplex PCR. The sample has about 530,000 clones; approximately 88% are singletons. Patients from Seattle were sampled longitudinally, starting during active infection. This CDR3 comprises 17 residues. CDR1 and CDR2 from the germline V gene are SGHVS and FQNEAQ. With 4 bases clipped from V and 3 bases from J, the junction kept 10 bases outside the gene matches. This clonotype was sampled from a woman in her 50s with COVID-19, enrolled during active disease. The sample comprised peripheral blood. The chain employs TRBV7-8 and TRBJ2-5, with 11 nucleotides matching TRBD1. DNA of the CDR3: TGTGCCAGCAGCTGGGGACAGGGGGTCCCTTCGGAAGAGACCCAGTACTTC. Its translation is CASSWGQGVPSEETQYF.